This passage covers 18 T cell receptor beta chains from one sample sequenced in a study of T cell responses to AZD1222 COVID-19 vaccine. Profiling relied on immunoSEQ multiplex PCR, and the TCRdb table lists in-frame clones only, not all of them. This repertoire shows 75,000 to 100,000 clones, 85% to 90% found once; its top ten account for approximately 7%. The material was peripheral blood, obtained on day 0 of AZD1222 vaccination. Receptors were obtained from an adult in good health.

This sequence joins TRBV18 and TRBJ1-1; no clear D. Germline loops: CDR1 KGHSH, CDR2 LQKENI. V was shortened by 0 bases and J by 0 bases, with 8 bases between the two germline ends. The length of the CDR3 is 15 residues. The CDR3 nucleotides are TGTGCCAGCTCACCACCAGCCAGAGTGAACACTGAAGCTTTCTTT. Its protein product is CASSPPARVNTEAFF.

This clone was picked up one time. This chain joins TRBV28 and TRBJ1-1; maybe TRBD1 (6 bases). The CDR3 runs 14 residues. Trimming left V 6 bases short and J 0 bases short, with 11 bases between. CDR1 and CDR2 from the germline V gene are MDHEN and SYDVKM. CDR3 in DNA: TGTGCCAGCAGCTGGGGGGCTATGAACACTGAAGCTTTCTTT. It is translated as CASSWGAMNTEAFF. Complete variable domain (other parts from reference TRBV28 and TRBJ1-1): DVKVTQSSRYLVKRTGEKVFLECVQDMDHENMFWYRQDPGLGLRLIYFSYDVKMKEKGDIPEGYSVSREKKERFSLILESASTNQTSMYLCASSWGAMNTEAFFGQGTRLTVV.

This rearrangement joins TRBV7-9 to TRBJ2-1; 7 positions agree with TRBD2. The CDR3 sequence is 14 residues long. In germline, CDR1 is SEHNR, CDR2 FQNEAQ (reference sequence). Unmatched junction bases numbered 9, after V lost 5 bases and J lost 8 bases. Here the CDR3 reads CASSPTGGIYEQFF. For the CDR3, the DNA is TGTGCCAGCAGCCCCACCGGGGGGATATATGAGCAGTTCTTC.

The chain has TRBV7-2 and TRBJ2-7; 10 bases map to TRBD2. V shed 5 bases and J 1 base; nucleotides not matched to a gene: 5. Germline V CDR1 and CDR2: SGHTA, FQGNSA. This CDR3 has 15 amino acids. CDR3 coding DNA: TGTGCCAGCAGCCCGGGACTAGCGAAATCCTACGAGCAGTACTTC. Amino acids: CASSPGLAKSYEQYF.

This clone was observed a few times. The chain links TRBV5-1 to TRBJ1-2; maybe TRBD1 (5 bases). The CDR3 spans 14 residues. V dropped 3 bases and J dropped 10 bases, with 19 bases sitting between them. Germline CDR1 is SGHRS and CDR2 is YFSETQ. This chain's CDR3 is CASSSMGPGVFYTF. Written as DNA, the CDR3 is TGCGCCAGCAGCTCAATGGGCCCGGGGGTGTTCTACACCTTC. The complete variable domain, with remaining parts taken from reference TRBV5-1 and TRBJ1-2, reads KAGVTQTPRYLIKTRGQQVTLSCSPISGHRSVSWYQQTPGQGLQFLFEYFSETQRNKGNFPGRFSGRQFSNSRSEMNVSTLELGDSALYLCASSSMGPGVFYTFGSGTRLTVV.

The chain is built from TRBV2 and TRBJ1-2; D gene unclear. V was shortened by 8 bases and J by 7 bases, with 14 bases between the two germline ends. CDR3 length: 12 amino acids. Germline V CDR1 and CDR2: SNHLY, FYNNEI. The CDR3 reads CASGALPLGYTF. The CDR3 coding sequence is TGTGCCAGCGGAGCCTTACCCCTTGGCTACACCTTC.

This clone was detected only once. The J gene is TRBJ1-5, the V gene TRBV6-5; the D is unclear. Germline CDR1 and CDR2: MNHEY and SVGAGI. Trimming removed 7 bases from V and 0 bases from J, with 10 bases in between. The CDR3 sequence is 14 residues long. This CDR3 is CASTSTDSNQPQHF. The DNA of the CDR3 is TGTGCCAGCACTTCGACGGATAGCAATCAGCCCCAGCATTTT.

The rearrangement uses TRBV5-6 and TRBJ1-3; D might be TRBD1 (6 bases). The CDR3 has 15 amino acids. The germline gives CDR1 SGHDT, CDR2 YYEEEE. V was shortened by 1 base and J by 0 bases, with 8 bases between the two germline ends. The CDR3 sequence: CASSLTGPSGNTIYF. DNA for the CDR3: TGTGCCAGCAGCTTGACAGGGCCCTCTGGAAACACCATATATTTT. The whole variable domain, remainder taken from reference TRBV5-6 and TRBJ1-3, is DAGVTQSPTHLIKTRGQQVTLRCSPKSGHDTVSWYQQALGQGPQFIFQYYEEEERQRGNFPDRFSGHQFPNYSSELNVNALLLGDSALYLCASSLTGPSGNTIYFGEGSWLTVV.

The chain employs TRBV28 and TRBJ2-3; the match to TRBD2 covers 7 bases. The V gene end was trimmed by 4 bases and the J gene end by 1 base; junction bases not matched to a gene: 5. This CDR3 has 15 amino acids. The germline V gene encodes CDR1 MDHEN and CDR2 SYDVKM. CDR3 DNA: TGTGCCAGCAGTTCACCTAGCGGCCGCACAGATACGCAGTATTTT. Protein sequence: CASSSPSGRTDTQYF. Full variable domain (outside the CDR3, taken from reference TRBV28 and TRBJ2-3): DVKVTQSSRYLVKRTGEKVFLECVQDMDHENMFWYRQDPGLGLRLIYFSYDVKMKEKGDIPEGYSVSREKKERFSLILESASTNQTSMYLCASSSPSGRTDTQYFGPGTRLTVL.

The CDR3 nucleotides are TGTGCCAGCAGCAAAAGGCACAGGGGGATGGGCAATGAGCAGTTCTTC. Amino acids: CASSKRHRGMGNEQFF. The chain is built from TRBV21-1 and TRBJ2-1; the table's D call, TRBD1, was not checked against the DNA. TRBV21-1 counts as a pseudogene. The CDR3 extends over 16 amino acids.

The count of this clone is one. This chain links TRBV19 with TRBJ2-1; a possible D gene is TRBD1 (6 bases). The CDR3 covers 14 residues. V was clipped by 4 bases and J by 6 bases, with 13 bases between them. CDR1 is LNHDA, CDR2 SQIVND, per germline (reference sequence). Here the CDR3 reads CASSTRSQGNEQFF. In nucleotides, the CDR3 is TGTGCCAGTAGTACCCGTTCACAGGGCAATGAGCAGTTCTTC.

This sequence joins TRBV2 and TRBJ2-4, with TRBD2 as a possible D gene (6 bases). Germline V gene sequence: CDR1 SNHLY, CDR2 FYNNEI. V shed 3 bases and J shed 4 bases, with 13 bases lying between them. This CDR3 comprises 15 residues. The chain's CDR3 is CASSDRGAGKNIQYF. CDR3 sequence (DNA): TGTGCCAGCAGTGATAGAGGGGCGGGGAAAAACATTCAGTACTTC.

The J gene is TRBJ1-5, the V gene TRBV18; D unresolved. With 1 base removed from V and 4 bases from J, the gap between germline ends came to 11 bases. CDR1 is KGHSH, CDR2 LQKENI, per germline. This CDR3 is built from 15 residues. For the CDR3, the DNA is TGTGCCAGCTCACCACAGTTGGGTTATAATCAGCCCCAGCATTTT. Protein: CASSPQLGYNQPQHF. Full variable domain (missing parts from reference TRBV18 and TRBJ1-5): NAGVMQNPRHLVRRRGQEARLRCSPMKGHSHVYWYRQLPEEGLKFMVYLQKENIIDESGMPKERFSAEFPKEGPSILRIQQVVRGDSAAYFCASSPQLGYNQPQHFGDGTRLSIL.

The rearrangement uses TRBV10-2 and TRBJ2-7, with 10 bases that match TRBD2. The CDR3 is 13 residues long. V was pared by 4 bases and J by 8 bases, with 5 bases of the junction left unmatched. The germline V gene has CDR1 WSHSY and CDR2 SAAADI. The CDR3 DNA reads TGCGCCAGCAGTGGAGCGGGAGGGCCGAAGCAGTACTTC. Amino acids: CASSGAGGPKQYF.

The V gene is TRBV6-6, the J gene TRBJ2-3; 9 positions match TRBD1. The V gene end was trimmed by 5 bases and the J gene end by 3 bases; junction bases not matched to a gene: 9. The CDR3 sequence is 16 residues long. CDR1 MNHNY and CDR2 SVGAGI come from the germline V gene (reference sequence). CDR3 in DNA: TGTGCCAGCAGTCGATCCGGGACAGGGTATACAGATACGCAGTATTTT. It encodes CASSRSGTGYTDTQYF.

This chain joins TRBV5-1 and TRBJ2-5; D gene ambiguous. CDR3 size: 15 residues. The V end was cut by 5 bases, the J end by 2 bases, with 16 bases between. CDR1 SGHRS and CDR2 YFSETQ come from the germline V gene. CDR3 region: CASSPQSQVQETQYF. In nucleotides, the CDR3 is TGCGCCAGCAGTCCCCAGAGTCAAGTACAAGAGACCCAGTACTTC.

The chain has TRBV28 and TRBJ2-7, with a tentative D call TRBD2 (13 bases). This CDR3 contains 17 residues. Germline V gives CDR1 MDHEN, CDR2 SYDVKM. The CDR3 here is CASSSPGTGGTGTSGNV. For the CDR3, the DNA is TGTGCCAGCAGTTCCCCCGGGACAGGGGGCACCGGGACTAGCGGGAATGTC.

V is TRBV7-2 and J is TRBJ1-2; tentative D call: TRBD1 (5 bases). Trimming took 2 bases from V and 0 from J, leaving 10 bases between them. From germline, CDR1 is SGHTA and CDR2 FQGNSA. The CDR3 covers 15 residues. The CDR3 loop is CASSLLPTANYGYTF. The CDR3 nucleotides are TGTGCCAGCAGCTTATTGCCGACAGCTAACTATGGCTACACCTTC.